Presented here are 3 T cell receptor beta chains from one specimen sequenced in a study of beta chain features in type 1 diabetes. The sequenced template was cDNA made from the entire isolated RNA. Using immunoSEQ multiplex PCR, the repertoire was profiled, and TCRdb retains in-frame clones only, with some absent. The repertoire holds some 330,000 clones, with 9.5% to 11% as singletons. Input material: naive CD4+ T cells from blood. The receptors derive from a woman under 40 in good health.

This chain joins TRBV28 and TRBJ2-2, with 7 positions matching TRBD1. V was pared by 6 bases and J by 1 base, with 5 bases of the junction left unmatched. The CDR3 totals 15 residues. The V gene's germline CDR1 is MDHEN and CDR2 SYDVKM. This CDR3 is CASSSGQWNTGELFF. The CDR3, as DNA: TGTGCCAGCAGCTCGGGACAGTGGAACACCGGGGAGCTGTTTTTT.

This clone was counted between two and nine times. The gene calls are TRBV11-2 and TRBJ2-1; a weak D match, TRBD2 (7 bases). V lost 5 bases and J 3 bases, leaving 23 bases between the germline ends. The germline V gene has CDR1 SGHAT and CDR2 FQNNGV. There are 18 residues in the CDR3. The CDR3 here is CASSPRTRGGIYYNEQFF. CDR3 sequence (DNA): TGTGCCAGCAGCCCGCGGACAAGGGGGGGGATATACTACAATGAGCAGTTCTTC.

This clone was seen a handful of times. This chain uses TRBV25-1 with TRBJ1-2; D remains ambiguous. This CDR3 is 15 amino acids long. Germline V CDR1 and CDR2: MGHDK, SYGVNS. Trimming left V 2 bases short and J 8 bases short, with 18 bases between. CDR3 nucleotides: TGTGCCAGCAGTGAACCCCAATCGGCGCCGGGGGGCTACACCTTC. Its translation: CASSEPQSAPGGYTF.